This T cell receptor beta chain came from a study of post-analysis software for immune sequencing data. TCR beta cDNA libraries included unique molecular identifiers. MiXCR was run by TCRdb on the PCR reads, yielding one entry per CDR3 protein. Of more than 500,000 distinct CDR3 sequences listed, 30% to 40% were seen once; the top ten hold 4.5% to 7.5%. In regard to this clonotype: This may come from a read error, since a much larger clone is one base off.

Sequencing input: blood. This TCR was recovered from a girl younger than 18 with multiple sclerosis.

DNA of the CDR3: TGTGCCAGCAGTTACGCGAAAGAGCAGTACTTC. This sequence encodes CASSYAKEQYF. This sequence joins TRBV6-5 and TRBJ2-5; D not resolved. The CDR3 totals 11 residues. CDR1 is MNHEY and CDR2 is SVGAGI in the germline V gene. V was cut by 2 bases and J by 11 bases, with 9 bases left in between.